Below, 16 T cell receptor beta chains from the same sample are listed, as sequenced in a study of blood T cells in healthy people across ages. With a J-beta primer mix and a sample-barcoded 5' primer, a second PCR ran about 7 to 12 cycles. TCRdb reprocessed the 5' RACE reads via MiXCR and lists one record per CDR3 protein. The sample includes fewer than 2,000,000 distinct CDR3 sequences, 39% seen only once; the top ten take roughly 24%. The sample was blood. Receptors were obtained from a human donor in good health.

The chain combines TRBV28 with TRBJ1-1; no definite D call. Germline V lookup: CDR1 MDHEN, CDR2 SYDVKM. The ends were cut back, 7 bases at V and 6 bases at J, with 12 bases in the middle. The CDR3 sequence is 12 residues long. The CDR3 coding sequence is TGTGCCAGCACAAGTAACAAGGCTGAAGCTTTCTTT. Its translation is CASTSNKAEAFF.

In this sample, this clonotype turned up a few times. V is TRBV7-2 and J is TRBJ1-2; TRBD1 matches 10 bases. Trimming at V came to 5 bases and at J to 4 bases, leaving 4 bases not matched to a gene. Germline V gene data show CDR1 as SGHTA and CDR2 as FQGNSA. The CDR3 is made up of 14 amino acids. In DNA form, the CDR3 reads TGTGCCAGCAGCCCGGACAGGGGGACCTATGGCTACACCTTC. Translation: CASSPDRGTYGYTF. Full variable domain (missing parts from reference TRBV7-2 and TRBJ1-2): GAGVSQSPSNKVTEKGKDVELRCDPISGHTALYWYRQSLGQGLEFLIYFQGNSAPDKSGLPSDRFSAERTGGSVSTLTIQRTQQEDSAVYLCASSPDRGTYGYTFGSGTRLTVV.

This chain uses TRBV6-5 with TRBJ1-1; D gene unclear. The ends were cut back, 2 bases at V and 8 bases at J, with 12 bases in the middle. CDR3 length: 13 residues. The germline V gene has CDR1 MNHEY and CDR2 SVGAGI. CDR3 region: CASSYPDQSEAFF. The CDR3 coding sequence is TGTGCCAGCAGTTACCCGGATCAGTCCGAAGCTTTCTTT.

The chain uses TRBV18 and TRBJ1-4; maybe TRBD1 (5 bases). V dropped 3 bases and J dropped 5 bases, with 13 bases sitting between them. In germline, CDR1 is KGHSH, CDR2 LQKENI. The CDR3 consists of 15 residues. CDR3 nucleotides: TGTGCCAGCTCACCGTGGACAAGAGGGAATGAAAAACTGTTTTTT. This codes for CASSPWTRGNEKLFF.

The table lists this clonotype with many counts. The junction departs from germline at one end; a sequencing error may be responsible. The chain combines TRBV5-1 with TRBJ2-7; 11 bases align to TRBD1. Germline-derived CDR1 and CDR2 are SGHRS and YFSETQ. The CDR3 has 14 amino acids. CDR3 residues: CASSSGTGGYEQYF. CDR3 bases: TGTGCCAGCAGTTCCGGGACAGGGGGGTACGAGCAGTACTTC.

To note about this clonotype: A much more abundant neighbour one base away suggests this may be a read error. The chain combines TRBV29-1 with TRBJ1-1; TRBD1 matches at 11 bases. Germline V gene sequence: CDR1 SQVTM, CDR2 ANQGSEA. The CDR3 covers 15 residues. The V gene end was trimmed by 7 bases and the J gene end by 1 base; junction bases not matched to a gene: 8. The CDR3 sequence: CSAVGTGGRNTEAFF. The CDR3 DNA follows: TGCAGCGCCGTCGGGACAGGGGGGCGGAACACTGAAGCTTTCTTT.

This clonotype was seen more than once but under ten times. Germline and junction disagree at one end, which may indicate a read error. The chain couples TRBV6-4 to TRBJ2-1, with TRBD2 identical over 8 bases. There are 14 residues in the CDR3. Germline values: CDR1 MRHNA, CDR2 SNTAGT. The CDR3, as DNA: TGCGCCAGCAGTGAGACTAGCGATTTTGATGAGCAGTTCTTC. It codes for CASSETSDFDEQFF.

The chain combines TRBV12-3 or TRBV12-4 with TRBJ2-3; no clear D. CDR3 length: 13 amino acids. V lost 8 bases, J lost 4 bases, and 13 bases lay in between. CDR3 in amino acids: CASLRVTADTQYF. CDR3 DNA sequence: TGTGCCAGCTTACGAGTGACGGCAGATACGCAGTATTTT.

The genes are TRBV7-2 and TRBJ2-5; D is undetermined. The J call may be incorrect, as the DNA end agrees better with TRBJ2-7. Germline V lookup: CDR1 SGHTA, CDR2 FQGNSA. The CDR3 runs 13 residues. The CDR3 DNA reads as TGTGCCAGCAGCTTCCCTGCAGAGAACGAGCAGTACTTC. It translates to CASSFPAENEQYF.

This clonotype appeared a few times. This chain's CDR3 is CSAVQGGAPQETQYF. In DNA form, the CDR3 reads TGCAGTGCGGTACAGGGTGGGGCTCCCCAAGAGACCCAGTACTTC. This chain links TRBV20-1 with TRBJ2-5; D is possibly TRBD1 (6 bases). CDR3 length equals 15 residues. The V end was cut by 6 bases, the J end by 1 base, with 18 bases between. Germline V gives CDR1 DFQATT, CDR2 SNEGSKA (reference sequence).

The chain combines TRBV29-1 with TRBJ2-1, with D perhaps matching TRBD1 (5 bases). Trimming took 3 bases from V and 0 from J, leaving 21 bases between them. Germline lookup yields CDR1 SQVTM and CDR2 ANQGSEA. The CDR3 is 18 residues long. The CDR3 here is CSVDAARGAASSYNEQFF. The DNA of the CDR3 is TGCAGCGTTGACGCCGCCCGTGGGGCGGCTAGCTCCTACAATGAGCAGTTCTTC.

This chain joins TRBV4-1 and TRBJ2-4, with 7 bases aligning to TRBD2. The tail of the sequence fits TRBJ2-7 better, so the J call may be wrong. Germline V lookup: CDR1 MGHRA, CDR2 YSYEKL. The CDR3 spans 14 residues. The CDR3 protein is CASSQDGGVSEQYF. DNA for the CDR3: TGCGCCAGCAGCCAAGATGGGGGGGTGAGCGAGCAGTACTTC.

The chain's CDR3 is CASSLGQGSYQPQHF. The CDR3 DNA reads as TGTGCCAGCAGCTTGGGACAGGGTTCCTATCAGCCCCAGCATTTT. The chain links TRBV7-2 to TRBJ1-5; TRBD1 matches at 9 bases. Germline CDR1 and CDR2: SGHTA and FQGNSA. The CDR3 is 15 residues long. The V and J ends lost 3 bases and 5 bases, in that order; junction bases with no gene match: 5.

The chain combines TRBV7-9 with TRBJ2-2, with TRBD1 identical over 7 bases. CDR1 and CDR2 from the germline V gene are SEHNR and FQNEAQ (reference sequence). J gave up 0 bases and V 11 bases, and 3 bases lay outside the gene matches. The CDR3 has 13 amino acids. DNA for the CDR3: TGTGCCCACAGGGGTACGAACACCGGGGAGCTGTTTTTT. It yields the protein CAHRGTNTGELFF.

This clonotype has a handful of counts. At one of its ends the junction is not consistent with the germline gene, which may arise from a read error. The chain has TRBV5-1 and TRBJ2-4, with 7 bases lining up with TRBD1. The germline V gene has CDR1 SGHRS and CDR2 YFSETQ. This CDR3 spans 14 amino acids. The CDR3, as DNA: TGTGCCAGCAGCTTAGAGGGGGCTCAAAACATTCAGTACTTC. It encodes CASSLEGAQNIQYF.

As to this clonotype: The CDR3 end shows no conserved phenylalanine or tryptophan, and so a read error is likely. The chain joins TRBV13 to TRBJ2-3, with D uncertain. This CDR3 contains 12 residues. V lost 0 bases and J lost 8, with 6 bases in between. Looked up from germline, CDR1 is PRHDT and CDR2 is FYEKMQ (reference sequence). The CDR3 nucleotides read TGTGCCAGCAGCTTAGGGGACGGTACGCAGTATGTT. It translates to CASSLGDGTQYV.